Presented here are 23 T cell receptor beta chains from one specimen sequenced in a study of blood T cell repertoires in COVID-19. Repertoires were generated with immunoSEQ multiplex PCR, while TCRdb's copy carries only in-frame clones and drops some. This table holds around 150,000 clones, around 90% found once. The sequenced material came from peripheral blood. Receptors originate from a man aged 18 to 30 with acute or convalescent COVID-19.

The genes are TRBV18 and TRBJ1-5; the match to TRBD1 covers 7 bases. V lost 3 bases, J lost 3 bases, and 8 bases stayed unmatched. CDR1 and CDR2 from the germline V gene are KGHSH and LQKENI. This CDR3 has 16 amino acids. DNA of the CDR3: TGTGCCAGCTCACCGGACCAGGGGGTCATCAATCAGCCCCAGCATTTT. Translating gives CASSPDQGVINQPQHF.

In nucleotides, the CDR3 is TGTGCCAGCAGTTACTATCGGGGGGCCGGGGGCTACACCTTC. Protein: CASSYYRGAGGYTF. The chain links TRBV6-5 to TRBJ1-2; maybe TRBD1 (6 bases). Germline CDR1 MNHEY, CDR2 SVGAGI. V shed 1 base and J shed 8 bases, with 14 bases lying between them. This CDR3 has 14 amino acids.

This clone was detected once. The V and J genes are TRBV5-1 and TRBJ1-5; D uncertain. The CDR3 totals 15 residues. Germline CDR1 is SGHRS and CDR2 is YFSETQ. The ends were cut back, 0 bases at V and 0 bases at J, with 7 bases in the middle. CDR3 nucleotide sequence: TGCGCCAGCAGCTTGGCGGGATATAGCAATCAGCCCCAGCATTTT. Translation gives CASSLAGYSNQPQHF.

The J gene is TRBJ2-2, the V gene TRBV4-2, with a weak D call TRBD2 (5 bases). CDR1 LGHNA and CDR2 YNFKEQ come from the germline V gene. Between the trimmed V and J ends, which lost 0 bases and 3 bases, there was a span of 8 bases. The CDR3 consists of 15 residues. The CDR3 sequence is CASSQEEGDTGELFF. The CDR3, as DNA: TGTGCCAGCAGCCAAGAAGAGGGAGACACCGGGGAGCTGTTTTTT.

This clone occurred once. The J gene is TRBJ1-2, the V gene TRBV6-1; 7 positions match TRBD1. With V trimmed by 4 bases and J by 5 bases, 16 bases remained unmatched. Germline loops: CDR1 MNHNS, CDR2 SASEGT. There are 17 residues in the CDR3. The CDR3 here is CASSGGKGAPLGYGYTF. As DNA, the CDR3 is TGTGCCAGCAGTGGTGGGAAGGGGGCTCCCTTAGGGTATGGCTACACCTTC.

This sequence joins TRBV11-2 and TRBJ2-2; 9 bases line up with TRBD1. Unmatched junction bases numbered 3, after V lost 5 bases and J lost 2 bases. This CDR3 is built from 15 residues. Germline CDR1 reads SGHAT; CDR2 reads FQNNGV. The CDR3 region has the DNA TGTGCCAGCAGCAGGACAGGGGCAAACACCGGGGAGCTGTTTTTT. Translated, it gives CASSRTGANTGELFF. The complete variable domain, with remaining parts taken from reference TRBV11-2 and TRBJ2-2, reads EAGVAQSPRYKIIEKRQSVAFWCNPISGHATLYWYQQILGQGPKLLIQFQNNGVVDDSQLPKDRFSAERLKGVDSTLKIQPAKLEDSAVYLCASSRTGANTGELFFGEGSRLTVL.

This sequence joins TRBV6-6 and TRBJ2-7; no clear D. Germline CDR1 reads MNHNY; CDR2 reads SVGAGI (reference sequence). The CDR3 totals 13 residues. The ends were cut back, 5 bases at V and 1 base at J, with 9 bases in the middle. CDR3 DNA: TGTGCCAGCAGTAAGGCCGGGTCCTACGAGCAGTACTTC. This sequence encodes CASSKAGSYEQYF.

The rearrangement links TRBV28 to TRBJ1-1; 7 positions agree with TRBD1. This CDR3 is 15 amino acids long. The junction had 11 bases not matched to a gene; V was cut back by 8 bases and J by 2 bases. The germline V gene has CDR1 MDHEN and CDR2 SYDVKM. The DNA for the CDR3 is TGTGCCAGCGCCAGAACCGGGACAGTCAACACTGAAGCTTTCTTT. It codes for CASARTGTVNTEAFF.

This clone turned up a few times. CDR3 protein: CASSFPPPGEQYF. The CDR3 region has the DNA TGTGCCAGCAGCTTTCCCCCCCCGGGAGAGCAGTACTTC. The chain is built from TRBV13 and TRBJ2-7; the D gene is possibly TRBD2 (5 bases). The length of the CDR3 is 13 residues. The germline V gene has CDR1 PRHDT and CDR2 FYEKMQ (reference sequence). Trimming cost V 3 bases and J 7 bases, with 13 bases left between them.

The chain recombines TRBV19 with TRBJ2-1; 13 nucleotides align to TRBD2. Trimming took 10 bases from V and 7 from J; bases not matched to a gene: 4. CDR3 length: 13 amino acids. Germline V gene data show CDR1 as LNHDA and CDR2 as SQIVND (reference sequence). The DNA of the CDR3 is TGTGCCACCAGGACTAGCGGGAGTAATGAGCAGTTCTTC. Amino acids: CATRTSGSNEQFF.

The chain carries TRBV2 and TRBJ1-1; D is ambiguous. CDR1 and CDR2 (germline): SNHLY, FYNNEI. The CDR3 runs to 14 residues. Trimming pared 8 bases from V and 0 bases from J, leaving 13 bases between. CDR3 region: CASATRNMNTEAFF. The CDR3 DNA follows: TGTGCCAGCGCCACCAGGAATATGAACACTGAAGCTTTCTTT. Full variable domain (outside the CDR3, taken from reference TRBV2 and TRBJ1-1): EPEVTQTPSHQVTQMGQEVILRCVPISNHLYFYWYRQILGQKVEFLVSFYNNEISEKSEIFDDQFSVERPDGSNFTLKIRSTKLEDSAMYFCASATRNMNTEAFFGQGTRLTVV.

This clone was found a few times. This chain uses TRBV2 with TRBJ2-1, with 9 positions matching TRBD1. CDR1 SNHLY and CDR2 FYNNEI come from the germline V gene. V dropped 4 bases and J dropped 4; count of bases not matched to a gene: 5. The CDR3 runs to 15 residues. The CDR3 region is CASSVGTGTYNEQFF. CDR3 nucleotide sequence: TGTGCCAGCAGTGTCGGGACAGGGACGTACAATGAGCAGTTCTTC.

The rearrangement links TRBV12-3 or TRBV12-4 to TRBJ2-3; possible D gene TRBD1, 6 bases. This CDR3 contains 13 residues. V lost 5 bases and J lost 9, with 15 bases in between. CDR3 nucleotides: TGTGCCAGCAGTCCAATTACAGGGTACACGCAGTATTTT. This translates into CASSPITGYTQYF.

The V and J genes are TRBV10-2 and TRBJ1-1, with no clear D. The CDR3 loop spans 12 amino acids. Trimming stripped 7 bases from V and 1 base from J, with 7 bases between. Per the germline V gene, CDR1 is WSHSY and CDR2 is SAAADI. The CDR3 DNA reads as TGCGCCAGCACGGCGGGGAACACTGAAGCTTTCTTT. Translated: CASTAGNTEAFF.

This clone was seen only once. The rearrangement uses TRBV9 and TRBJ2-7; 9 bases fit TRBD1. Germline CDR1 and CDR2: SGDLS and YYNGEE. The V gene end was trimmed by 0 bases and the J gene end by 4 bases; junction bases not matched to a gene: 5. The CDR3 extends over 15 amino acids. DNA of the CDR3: TGTGCCAGCAGCGTAGGAACAGGGGGCGAGTACGAGCAGTACTTC. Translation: CASSVGTGGEYEQYF.

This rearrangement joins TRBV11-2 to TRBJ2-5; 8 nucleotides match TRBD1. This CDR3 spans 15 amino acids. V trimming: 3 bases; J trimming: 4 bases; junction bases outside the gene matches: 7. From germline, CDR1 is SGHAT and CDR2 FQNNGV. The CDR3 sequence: CASSFGRGLGETQYF. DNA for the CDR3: TGTGCCAGCAGCTTTGGCAGGGGGCTGGGAGAGACCCAGTACTTC.

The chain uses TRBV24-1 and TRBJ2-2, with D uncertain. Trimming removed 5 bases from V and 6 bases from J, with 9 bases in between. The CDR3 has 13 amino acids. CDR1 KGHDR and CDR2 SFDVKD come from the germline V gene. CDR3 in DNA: TGTGCCACCAGTGCCCCCGAGGCCGGGGAGCTGTTTTTT. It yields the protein CATSAPEAGELFF.

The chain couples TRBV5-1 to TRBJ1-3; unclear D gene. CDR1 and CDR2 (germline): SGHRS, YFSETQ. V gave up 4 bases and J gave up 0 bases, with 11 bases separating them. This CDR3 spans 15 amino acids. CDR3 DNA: TGCGCCAGCAGCCCACGAACTCTCTCTGGAAACACCATATATTTT. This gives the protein CASSPRTLSGNTIYF. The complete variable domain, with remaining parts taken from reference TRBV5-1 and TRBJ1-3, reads KAGVTQTPRYLIKTRGQQVTLSCSPISGHRSVSWYQQTPGQGLQFLFEYFSETQRNKGNFPGRFSGRQFSNSRSEMNVSTLELGDSALYLCASSPRTLSGNTIYFGEGSWLTVV.

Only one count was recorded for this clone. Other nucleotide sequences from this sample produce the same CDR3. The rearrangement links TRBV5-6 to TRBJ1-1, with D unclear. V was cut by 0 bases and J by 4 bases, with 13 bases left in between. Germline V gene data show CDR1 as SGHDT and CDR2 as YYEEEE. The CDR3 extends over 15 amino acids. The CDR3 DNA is TGTGCCAGCAGCTTGGCTGAGGGAGCGAGCACTGAAGCTTTCTTT. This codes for CASSLAEGASTEAFF. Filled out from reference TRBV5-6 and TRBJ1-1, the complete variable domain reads DAGVTQSPTHLIKTRGQQVTLRCSPKSGHDTVSWYQQALGQGPQFIFQYYEEEERQRGNFPDRFSGHQFPNYSSELNVNALLLGDSALYLCASSLAEGASTEAFFGQGTRLTVV.

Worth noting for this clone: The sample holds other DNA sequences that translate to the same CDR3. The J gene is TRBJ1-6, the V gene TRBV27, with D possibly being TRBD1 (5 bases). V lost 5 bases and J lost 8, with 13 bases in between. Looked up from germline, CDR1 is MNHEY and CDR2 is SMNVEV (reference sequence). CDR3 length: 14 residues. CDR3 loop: CASSLQGGYSPLHF. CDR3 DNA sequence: TGTGCCAGCAGTCTCCAGGGAGGATATTCACCCCTCCACTTT.

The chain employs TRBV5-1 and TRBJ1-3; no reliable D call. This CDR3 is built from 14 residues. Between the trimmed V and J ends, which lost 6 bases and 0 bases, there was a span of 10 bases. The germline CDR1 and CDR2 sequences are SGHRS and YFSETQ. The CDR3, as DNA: TGCGCCAGCAAGGCGGGGTACTCTGGAAACACCATATATTTT. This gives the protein CASKAGYSGNTIYF.

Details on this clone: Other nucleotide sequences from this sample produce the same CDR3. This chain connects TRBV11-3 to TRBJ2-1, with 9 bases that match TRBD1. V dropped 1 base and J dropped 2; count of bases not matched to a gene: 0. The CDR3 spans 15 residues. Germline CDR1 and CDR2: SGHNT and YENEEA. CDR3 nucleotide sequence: TGTGCCAGCAGCTTAGGACAGGGGGCCTACAATGAGCAGTTCTTC. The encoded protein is CASSLGQGAYNEQFF.

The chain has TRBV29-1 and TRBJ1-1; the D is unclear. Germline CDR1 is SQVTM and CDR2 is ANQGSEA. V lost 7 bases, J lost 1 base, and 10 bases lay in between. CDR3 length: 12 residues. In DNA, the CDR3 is TGCAGCGGCGGAACGGAGAACACTGAAGCTTTCTTT. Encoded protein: CSGGTENTEAFF.